These 12 T cell receptor beta chains originate from one sample sequenced in a study of technical replicates of blood from several donors. Clones were read by immunoSEQ multiplex PCR, and TCRdb kept only the in-frame ones, dropping some. This table holds about 88,000 clones, under 95% found once. Sequences were obtained from T cells isolated from PBMCs. Receptor source: a human donor in good health.

The chain carries TRBV28 and TRBJ2-7; TRBD1 matches 7 bases. CDR3 size: 15 residues. The J segment lost 1 base and the V segment lost 6 bases, leaving 9 bases of the junction unmatched. Germline CDR1 MDHEN, CDR2 SYDVKM. This chain's CDR3 is CASSLWTGASYEQYF. The CDR3 bases are TGTGCCAGCAGCCTATGGACAGGAGCGTCCTACGAGCAGTACTTC.

This chain joins TRBV5-1 and TRBJ2-7, with D maybe TRBD1 (5 bases). The CDR3 is 15 residues long. Looked up from germline, CDR1 is SGHRS and CDR2 is YFSETQ. V shed 4 bases and J shed 0 bases, with 14 bases lying between them. Written as DNA, the CDR3 is TGCGCCAGCAGCCCGTCGACAGAGAACTCCTACGAGCAGTACTTC. It codes for CASSPSTENSYEQYF.

The gene calls are TRBV15 and TRBJ2-7; D remains ambiguous. From germline, CDR1 is LNHNV and CDR2 YYDKDF (reference sequence). The CDR3 is 13 residues long. Trimming shortened V by 6 bases and J by 0 bases, and 9 bases separated the two germline ends. The CDR3 region has the DNA TGTGCCACCAGTCATACATTCTCCTACGAGCAGTACTTC. Amino acid sequence: CATSHTFSYEQYF.

The gene calls are TRBV10-2 and TRBJ2-1; 10 nucleotides agree with TRBD2. The CDR3 extends over 20 amino acids. CDR1 and CDR2 (germline): WSHSY, SAAADI. V was pared by 0 bases and J by 0 bases, with 11 bases of the junction left unmatched. CDR3 region: CASSESIPSGGPSSYNEQFF. CDR3 coding DNA: TGCGCCAGCAGTGAGTCGATTCCTAGCGGGGGCCCAAGCTCCTACAATGAGCAGTTCTTC.

The V and J genes are TRBV6-5 and TRBJ1-2, with D uncertain. V lost 7 bases, J lost 5 bases, and 14 bases lay in between. This CDR3 contains 13 residues. The germline V gene has CDR1 MNHEY and CDR2 SVGAGI. CDR3 DNA sequence: TGTGCCAGCAAAAGCAGTCGACTTTATGGCTACACCTTC. Translation gives CASKSSRLYGYTF.

The gene calls are TRBV7-3 and TRBJ2-3, with D perhaps matching TRBD2 (5 bases). Germline V gene data show CDR1 as SGHTA and CDR2 as FQGTGA. Trimming shortened V by 2 bases and J by 5 bases, and 8 bases separated the two germline ends. The CDR3 totals 13 residues. CDR3 in DNA: TGTGCCAGCAGCTTATTCGGAGGAGATACGCAGTATTTT. Translation gives CASSLFGGDTQYF.

The chain recombines TRBV5-1 with TRBJ2-7; TRBD1 might be the D (5 bases). Trimming removed 5 bases at V and 3 bases at J, with 15 bases between. The CDR3 is 14 residues long. CDR1 SGHRS and CDR2 YFSETQ come from the germline V gene. The CDR3 sequence: CASSSGPVGYEQYF. CDR3 DNA: TGCGCCAGCAGTTCAGGGCCCGTGGGCTACGAGCAGTACTTC.

The genes are TRBV13 and TRBJ1-1; the D is unclear. Germline assignment: CDR1 PRHDT and CDR2 FYEKMQ (reference sequence). The CDR3 has 17 amino acids. V was pared by 2 bases and J by 1 base, with 17 bases between. Here the CDR3 DNA reads TGTGCCAGCAGCTTATTAGCCTGGAAGGATGGGAACACTGAAGCTTTCTTT. The encoded protein is CASSLLAWKDGNTEAFF.

The chain recombines TRBV2 with TRBJ1-5, with D hard to call. The CDR3 totals 14 residues. Looked up from germline, CDR1 is SNHLY and CDR2 is FYNNEI. The V and J ends lost 4 bases and 0 bases respectively, with 7 bases between them. The CDR3 coding sequence is TGTGCCAGCAGTGCCGGTTATAGCAATCAGCCCCAGCATTTT. This codes for CASSAGYSNQPQHF.

This chain links TRBV4-2 with TRBJ1-3, with 7 bases that match TRBD1. J was trimmed by 0 bases and V by 5 bases; bases with no gene match: 1. This CDR3 is 14 amino acids long. Germline CDR1 is LGHNA and CDR2 is YNFKEQ. As DNA, the CDR3 is TGTGCCAGCAGCGACAGGGACTCTGGAAACACCATATATTTT. It codes for CASSDRDSGNTIYF.

The chain couples TRBV19 to TRBJ2-2; TRBD1 aligns across 8 bases. Germline V CDR1 and CDR2: LNHDA, SQIVND (reference sequence). The length of the CDR3 is 14 residues. The J segment lost 6 bases and the V segment lost 3 bases, leaving 3 bases of the junction unmatched. CDR3 protein: CASSIQGAAGELFF. The CDR3 DNA reads TGTGCCAGTAGTATTCAGGGGGCGGCCGGGGAGCTGTTTTTT.

This clone was found a few times. This sequence joins TRBV28 and TRBJ2-7; D might be TRBD1 (5 bases). This CDR3 contains 14 residues. Trimming stripped 4 bases from V and 2 bases from J, with 12 bases between. Per germline, CDR1 MDHEN and CDR2 SYDVKM. CDR3 bases: TGTGCCAGCAGTTCGGCCAGGGAAACCTACGAGCAGTACTTC. It is translated as CASSSARETYEQYF.